This TCR beta chain originates from a study of cytomegalovirus exposure and HLA in healthy donors. Overall study: The Caucasian-associated ancestry cluster held 65% to 85% of 398 genotyped donors. Study-level findings and limits: Analysis was performed later, and it showed HLA-associated TCR beta chains to be more clonally expanded than equally common others.

In the case of this clone: Its target is unknown.

J lost 2 bases, V lost 7 bases, and 5 bases had no gene match. Germline CDR1 and CDR2: MNHEY and SVGAGI. The CDR3 contains 13 residues. The primer mix had 60 Vbeta and 13 Jbeta primers. The data were produced by immunoSEQ multiplex PCR, yet TCRdb's version contains in-frame clones alone and is incomplete. The sample contains 150,000 to 200,000 clones, around four fifths of which appear only once. The sequenced sample was PBMCs. The source is a young man in good health and CMV-seronegative. V usage is TRBV6-5 and J usage is TRBJ2-7; the match to TRBD2 covers 7 bases. The CDR3 reads CASTGGGTYEQYF. CDR3 nucleotide sequence: TGTGCCAGCACTGGGGGAGGGACCTACGAGCAGTACTTC.